The clone carrying this T cell receptor (beta chain) was picked up many times. The antigen is unknown. V lost 6 bases, J lost 7 bases, and 7 bases stayed unmatched. The CDR3 spans 12 residues. Germline values: CDR1 SQVTM, CDR2 ANQGSEA. The entry originates in a study of T cells in Graves' hyperthyroidism and ophthalmopathy. Broader study findings: Ophthalmopathy prediction by the model preceded onset by a median roughly 6 months.

Amplified regions were TCR beta CDR3 sequences from RNA transcripts. The HTBI primer set served for first-round RT-PCR of the TCR CDR3. TCRdb fed the multiplex PCR reads into MiXCR, producing one record per CDR3 protein. The sample has roughly 560,000 distinct CDR3 sequences, roughly 14% seen once; the top ten hold roughly 4.3%. The chain links TRBV29-1 to TRBJ1-2; 8 bases agree with TRBD1. The sequence came from a woman aged 40 to 55 with Graves' ophthalmopathy. The sample consisted of blood. This CDR3 reads CSVGGQAGGYTF. In nucleotides, the CDR3 is TGCAGCGTGGGGGGACAGGCAGGTGGCTACACCTTC.